A selection of T cell receptor beta chains follows, all from one sample in a study of blood T cells in healthy people across ages. In TCRdb, the 5' RACE reads were re-called with MiXCR into one record per CDR3 protein. This table holds roughly 800,000 distinct CDR3 sequences, roughly 25% found once. These data were likewise used in another study, on T cells of mothers and their children.

The sample was blood. These receptors were collected from a boy between 10 and 17 years old in good health. The CDR3 runs from the conserved cysteine through the conserved F or W. A D gene is named only where the DNA matches it firmly. Rows may omit the clone size; those that give it use once, few, many or a size class.

d_call clone_size j_call v_call cdr3_aa cdr3_nt
NA few TRBJ2-3 TRBV28 CATEGRGWQYF TGTGCCACCGAGGGGAGAGGATGGCAGTATTTT
TRBD2 NA TRBJ2-7 TRBV3-1 CASSGLGYEQYF TGTGCCAGCTCAGGACTAGGTTACGAGCAGTACTTC
TRBD2 few TRBJ2-5 TRBV12-5 CASAFSSGRAWETQYF TGTGCTAGTGCCTTTTCTAGCGGGAGGGCCTGGGAGACCCAGTACTTC
TRBD2 NA TRBJ2-5 TRBV4-3 CASSQVAGPRQETQYF TGCGCCAGCAGCCAGGTAGCGGGGCCGCGGCAAGAGACCCAGTACTTC
NA NA TRBJ2-1 TRBV2 CASQGQSSYNEQFF TGTGCCAGCCAAGGCCAGAGCTCCTACAATGAGCAGTTCTTC
NA few TRBJ1-4 TRBV3-1 CASSQAGGDEKLFF TGTGCCAGCAGCCAAGCGGGGGGAGATGAAAAACTGTTTTTT
TRBD1 NA TRBJ1-4 TRBV5-1 CASSLDRGPSFNEKLFF TGCGCCAGCAGCCTGGACAGGGGCCCCTCCTTTAATGAAAAACTGTTTTTT
NA once TRBJ2-7 TRBV11-2 CASSLGAGPRAEQYF TGTGCCAGCAGCTTGGGTGCAGGGCCAAGGGCCGAGCAGTACTTC
TRBD1 few TRBJ1-1 TRBV20-1 CSAPRTGRNAEAFF TGCAGTGCCCCCCGGACAGGGCGGAACGCTGAAGCTTTCTTT
NA few TRBJ1-4 TRBV7-9 CASSPGAGRGTNEKLFF TGTGCCAGCAGCCCCGGAGCTGGGCGAGGAACTAATGAAAAACTGTTTTTT
NA few TRBJ2-7 TRBV27 CASSSPGRTGSYEQYF TGTGCCAGCAGTTCACCGGGGCGCACGGGCTCCTACGAGCAGTACTTC
NA few TRBJ1-4 TRBV7-9 CASSRTDFYEKLFF TGTGCCAGCAGCAGGACGGATTTTTACGAAAAACTGTTTTTT
TRBD1 few TRBJ2-7 TRBV6-2/TRBV6-3 CASSYPTGTYEQYF TGTGCCAGCAGTTACCCGACAGGGACCTACGAGCAGTACTTC
NA NA TRBJ2-3 TRBV6-6 CASYVADRTDTQYF TGTGCCAGCTACGTTGCGGACCGCACAGATACGCAGTATTTT
NA many TRBJ2-7 TRBV20-1 CSVLHGVQVGEQYF TGCAGTGTTCTACACGGGGTTCAGGTCGGCGAGCAGTACTTC
NA NA TRBJ2-4 TRBV20-1 CSARDRIEWAKNIQYF TGCAGTGCTAGAGATCGGATAGAATGGGCCAAAAACATTCAGTACTTC
TRBD2 NA TRBJ2-2 TRBV7-2 CASSLVGSGRNTGELFF TGTGCCAGCAGCTTAGTAGGTAGCGGGAGAAACACCGGGGAGCTGTTTTTT
NA few TRBJ1-2 TRBV12-3/TRBV12-4 CASSLRNNYGYTF TGTGCCAGCAGTTTACGGAATAACTATGGCTACACCTTC
TRBD2 few TRBJ2-3 TRBV29-1 CSVELGTSAGTDTQYF TGCAGCGTTGAACTTGGGACTAGCGCCGGCACAGATACGCAGTATTTT
TRBD1 few TRBJ1-2 TRBV10-3 CAIRDTGEEYGYTF TGTGCCATCAGGGATACAGGGGAGGAATATGGCTACACCTTC
NA few TRBJ2-5 TRBV5-1 CAGSLMRPGEYQETQYF TGCGCCGGCAGCTTAATGAGGCCAGGGGAGTACCAAGAGACCCAGTACTTC
TRBD1 NA TRBJ2-7 TRBV13 CASKLQGDYEQYF TGTGCCAGCAAGCTACAGGGGGACTACGAGCAGTACTTC
NA few TRBJ2-5 TRBV11-1 CASSRGPGETQYF TGTGCCAGCAGCCGAGGGCCTGGAGAGACCCAGTACTTC
NA NA TRBJ2-7 TRBV6-6 CASSAPGTARYEQYF TGTGCCAGCAGCGCTCCCGGGACCGCGAGGTACGAGCAGTACTTC
NA NA TRBJ2-4 TRBV5-1 CASSLVAGSSIQYF TGCGCCAGCAGCTTGGTGGCAGGGTCATCCATTCAGTACTTC
TRBD1 NA TRBJ1-2 TRBV3-1 CASSPTGGETNYGYTF TGTGCCAGCAGCCCGACAGGGGGCGAAACTAACTATGGCTACACCTTC
NA few TRBJ1-5 TRBV29-1 CSVAEGDQPQHF TGCAGCGTTGCCGAGGGAGATCAGCCCCAGCATTTT
NA NA TRBJ2-2 TRBV29-1 CSVVRNTGELFF TGCAGCGTTGTTAGGAACACCGGGGAGCTGTTTTTT
TRBD1 once TRBJ2-2 TRBV29-1 CSVMQGDVFTGELFF TGCAGCGTTATGCAGGGGGATGTTTTCACCGGGGAGCTGTTCTTT